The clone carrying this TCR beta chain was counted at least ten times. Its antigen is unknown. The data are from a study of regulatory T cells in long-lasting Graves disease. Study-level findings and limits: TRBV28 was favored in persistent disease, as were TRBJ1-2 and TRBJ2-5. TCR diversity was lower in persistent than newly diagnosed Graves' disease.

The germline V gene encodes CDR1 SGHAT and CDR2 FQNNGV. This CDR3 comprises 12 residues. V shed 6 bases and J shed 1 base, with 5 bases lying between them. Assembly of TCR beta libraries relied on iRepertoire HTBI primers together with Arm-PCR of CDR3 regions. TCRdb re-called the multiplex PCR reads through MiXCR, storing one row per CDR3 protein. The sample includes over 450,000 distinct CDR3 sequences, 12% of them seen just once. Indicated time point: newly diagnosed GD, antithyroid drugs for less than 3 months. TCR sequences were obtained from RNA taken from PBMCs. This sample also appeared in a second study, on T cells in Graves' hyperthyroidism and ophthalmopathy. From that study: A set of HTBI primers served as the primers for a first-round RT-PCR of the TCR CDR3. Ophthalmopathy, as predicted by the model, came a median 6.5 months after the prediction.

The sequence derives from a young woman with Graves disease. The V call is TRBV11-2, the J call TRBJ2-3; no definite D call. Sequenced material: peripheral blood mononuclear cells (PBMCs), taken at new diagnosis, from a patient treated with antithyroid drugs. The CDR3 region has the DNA TGTGCCAGCAGTTCCCGCACAGATACGCAGTATTTT. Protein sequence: CASSSRTDTQYF.